A selection of T cell receptor beta chains follows, all from one sample in a study of prognosis after radiotherapy for stage I lung cancer. TCRdb re-called the multiplex PCR reads through MiXCR, storing one row per CDR3 protein. The sample yields about 14,000 distinct CDR3 sequences, 50% to 65% seen once. The sequencing used PBMCs, collected before or after stereotactic body radiation therapy (not recorded which). These receptors were obtained from a donor over 45 with non-small cell lung cancer. Each CDR3 is given with its conserved first and last residue. The order of the fields is J gene, V gene, CDR3 protein.

TRBJ1-3,TRBV5-1,CASSLTGWGNTIYF
TRBJ2-3,TRBV20-1,CSARQPRRLTDTQYF
TRBJ2-7,TRBV6-2/TRBV6-3,CASSYSSGTSSVEQYF
TRBJ2-7,TRBV7-6,CASSPRGTAYEQYF
TRBJ2-7,TRBV5-6,CASSRGAGVGYEQYF
TRBJ2-1,TRBV10-3,CAIRNTAGGGYNEQFF
TRBJ2-7,TRBV5-5,CASSPDTHYEQYF
TRBJ2-1,TRBV4-2,CASSQDLASGSQGHEQFF
TRBJ2-2,TRBV9,CAISPGTVDTGELFF
TRBJ2-3,TRBV19,CASSVAGTISLVTQYF
TRBJ1-1,TRBV10-3,CAISATGGTEAFF
TRBJ1-6,TRBV4-3,CASSQVGRVDSPLHF
TRBJ2-7,TRBV6-2/TRBV6-3,CASTSPGLAGERPLYEQYF
TRBJ2-1,TRBV7-8,CASSSPGRVFDEQFF
TRBJ2-4,TRBV7-2,CASSLGGVWAKNIQYF
TRBJ2-1,TRBV7-2,CASSLGLAGGNEQFF
TRBJ2-7,TRBV4-3,CASSQDREYYEQYF
TRBJ1-1,TRBV30,CAWSPNRGRYTEAFF
TRBJ1-5,TRBV2,CASSGGVDQPQHF
TRBJ2-7,TRBV7-3,CASNRGEEAYEQYF
TRBJ2-1,TRBV20-1,CSAGLAGVGHEQFF
TRBJ2-2,TRBV12-3/TRBV12-4,CASSPSGAGELFF